This T cell receptor (beta chain) derives from a study of follicular helper T cells after annual influenza vaccination. The table came from immunoSEQ multiplex PCR; TCRdb's copy has only in-frame clones and leaves some out. The data show about 6,800 clones, with 82% seen just once and about 1.4% held by the top ten. Unmatched junction bases numbered 5, after V lost 3 bases and J lost 0 bases. The CDR3 runs 15 residues. The V gene's germline CDR1 is ENHRY and CDR2 SYGVKD. The time point: 2015-2016 season, 7 days after influenza vaccination. Material: CXCR5- memory CD4+ T cells sorted from blood, obtained 7 days after influenza vaccination. The sequence derives from an adult who received the influenza vaccine. This chain joins TRBV10-3 and TRBJ2-7; 7 positions agree with TRBD1. The CDR3 region has the DNA TGTGCCATCAGTGAAGACAGGGAAGGCTCCTACGAGCAGTACTTC. It yields the protein CAISEDREGSYEQYF.